A single sample gave rise to the 23 T cell receptor beta chains below, sequenced in a study of cytomegalovirus exposure and HLA in healthy donors. Vbeta (60) and Jbeta (13) primers were used in the PCR. Profiling relied on immunoSEQ multiplex PCR, and the TCRdb table lists in-frame clones only, not all of them. There are around 140,000 clones in the sample; over 65% occur only once, and approximately 2.3% lies in the top ten. The sequenced sample was PBMCs. The receptors were gathered from a male donor in good health and CMV-seronegative.

This clone was counted once. CDR3 protein: CSVKTAWFYGYTF. The CDR3 DNA reads TGCAGCGTTAAGACAGCCTGGTTCTATGGCTACACCTTC. This chain uses TRBV29-1 with TRBJ1-2, with D perhaps matching TRBD1 (5 bases). Germline-derived CDR1 and CDR2 are SQVTM and ANQGSEA. V was pared by 5 bases and J by 4 bases, with 14 bases between. This CDR3 is 13 amino acids long.

This clone was observed a handful of times. The chain combines TRBV7-2 with TRBJ2-7; no firm D call. Germline CDR1 is SGHTA and CDR2 is FQGNSA. V gave up 1 base and J gave up 6 bases, with 16 bases separating them. The CDR3 consists of 15 residues. This CDR3 is CASSLDVNSVSEQYF. In nucleotides, the CDR3 is TGTGCCAGCAGCTTAGATGTAAACAGTGTCTCCGAGCAGTACTTC.

This sequence joins TRBV9 and TRBJ1-4, with 9 bases identical to TRBD1. Germline loops: CDR1 SGDLS, CDR2 YYNGEE. The CDR3 totals 15 residues. With 1 base clipped from V and 2 bases from J, the junction kept 0 bases outside the gene matches. The CDR3 region is CASSVTGGTNEKLFF. CDR3 bases: TGTGCCAGCAGCGTAACAGGGGGCACTAATGAAAAACTGTTTTTT. The variable domain in full, with the rest retrieved from reference TRBV9 and TRBJ1-4, is DSGVTQTPKHLITATGQRVTLRCSPRSGDLSVYWYQQSLDQGLQFLIQYYNGEERAKGNILERFSAQQFPDLHSELNLSSLELGDSALYFCASSVTGGTNEKLFFGSGTQLSVL.

This chain connects TRBV27 to TRBJ2-7; D might be TRBD1 (6 bases). The CDR3 totals 15 residues. Germline V lookup: CDR1 MNHEY, CDR2 SMNVEV (reference sequence). V lost 3 bases and J 6 bases, leaving 18 bases between the germline ends. CDR3 sequence: CASSLIPGALGEQYF. Here the CDR3 DNA reads TGTGCCAGCAGTTTGATACCAGGGGCCCTTGGCGAGCAGTACTTC.

CDR3 nucleotide sequence: TGTGCCAGTAGTTACAGCCAGGTCAGCCATGGCTACACCTTC. Protein product: CASSYSQVSHGYTF. This chain links TRBV19 with TRBJ1-2; D is unresolved. The CDR3 length is 14 residues. The germline V and J ends were trimmed by 5 bases and 6 bases, with 16 bases remaining between them. The germline gives CDR1 LNHDA, CDR2 SQIVND (reference sequence).

CDR3 sequence (DNA): TGTGCCAGTAGTATGCCCGGGGGCAATGAGCAGTTCTTC. This codes for CASSMPGGNEQFF. V is TRBV19 and J is TRBJ2-1; possible D gene TRBD2, 6 bases. The CDR3 loop spans 13 amino acids. CDR1 and CDR2 from the germline V gene are LNHDA and SQIVND (reference sequence). V was pared by 3 bases and J by 6 bases, with 9 bases between.

The V gene is TRBV6-5, the J gene TRBJ2-1; TRBD2 matches 15 bases. Per the germline V gene, CDR1 is MNHEY and CDR2 is SVGAGI. The V segment lost 2 bases and the J segment 7 bases; nucleotides outside the gene matches: 0. This CDR3 has 15 residues. The CDR3 is CASSYGLAGGNEQFF. The CDR3, as DNA: TGTGCCAGCAGTTACGGACTAGCGGGGGGGAATGAGCAGTTCTTC.

The rearrangement links TRBV9 to TRBJ2-5; 9 bases line up with TRBD2. The CDR3 is made up of 16 amino acids. Germline V gene lookup returns CDR1 SGDLS and CDR2 YYNGEE. V lost 0 bases, J lost 2 bases, and 5 bases stayed unmatched. In DNA, the CDR3 is TGTGCCAGCAGCGTAGAGGCTAGCGGGGCTCAAGAGACCCAGTACTTC. Translated: CASSVEASGAQETQYF.

The V call is TRBV15, the J call TRBJ2-5; 7 bases line up with TRBD2. Trimming removed 2 bases from V and 1 base from J; junction bases left unmatched: 10. CDR1 is LNHNV and CDR2 is YYDKDF in the germline V gene (reference sequence). The CDR3 is made up of 17 amino acids. The CDR3, as DNA: TGTGCCACCAGCAGAAGCGGGCGGGAGTCCCCCCAAGAGACCCAGTACTTC. Translating gives CATSRSGRESPQETQYF. The complete variable domain, with remaining parts taken from reference TRBV15 and TRBJ2-5, reads DAMVIQNPRYQVTQFGKPVTLSCSQTLNHNVMYWYQQKSSQAPKLLFHYYDKDFNNEADTPDNFQSRRPNTSFCFLDIRSPGLGDTAMYLCATSRSGRESPQETQYFGPGTRLLVL.

The chain recombines TRBV30 with TRBJ2-7, with 7 bases lining up with TRBD2. This CDR3 is built from 12 residues. J lost 10 bases, V lost 0 bases, and 6 bases had no gene match. CDR1 is GTSNPN and CDR2 is SVGIG in the germline V gene (reference sequence). CDR3 sequence reads: CAWSVGGSDQYF. CDR3 DNA: TGTGCCTGGAGTGTAGGCGGGAGTGATCAGTACTTC. Full variable domain (missing parts from reference TRBV30 and TRBJ2-7): SQTIHQWPATLVQPVGSPLSLECTVEGTSNPNLYWYRQAAGRGLQLLFYSVGIGQISSEVPQNLSASRPQDRQFILSSKKLLLSDSGFYLCAWSVGGSDQYFGPGTRLTVT.

This clone showed up just once. The chain joins TRBV5-6 to TRBJ2-1, with 7 positions matching TRBD1. V lost 7 bases, J lost 4 bases, and 11 bases stayed unmatched. The germline gives CDR1 SGHDT, CDR2 YYEEEE. CDR3 size: 15 residues. CDR3 nucleotide sequence: TGTGCCAGCTCCTTAAGGACAGGCCTATACAATGAGCAGTTCTTC. Protein sequence: CASSLRTGLYNEQFF.

The chain combines TRBV9 with TRBJ1-2; D unclear. Germline loops: CDR1 SGDLS, CDR2 YYNGEE. This CDR3 is 14 amino acids long. The V end was cut by 2 bases, the J end by 1 base, with 9 bases between. The CDR3 DNA is TGTGCCAGCAGCGTCTCAGGCTATAACTATGGCTACACCTTC. Protein product: CASSVSGYNYGYTF.

V and J are TRBV27 and TRBJ2-7; TRBD2 aligns across 10 bases. The V segment lost 5 bases and the J segment 0 bases; nucleotides outside the gene matches: 7. The CDR3 consists of 16 residues. Germline CDR1 reads MNHEY; CDR2 reads SMNVEV (reference sequence). This chain's CDR3 is CASSGSGLATSYEQYF. The CDR3 DNA reads as TGTGCCAGCAGTGGATCGGGACTAGCGACCTCCTACGAGCAGTACTTC.

This chain connects TRBV6-4 to TRBJ2-3, with a weak D call TRBD2 (5 bases). Trimming took 0 bases from V and 6 from J, leaving 10 bases between them. Germline V lookup: CDR1 MRHNA, CDR2 SNTAGT. The CDR3 is 14 residues long. CDR3 region: CASSDSIGGDTQYF. The CDR3 coding sequence is TGTGCCAGCAGTGACTCGATAGGCGGGGATACGCAGTATTTT.

The J gene is TRBJ2-5, the V gene TRBV11-2, with D possibly being TRBD1 (6 bases). Per the germline V gene, CDR1 is SGHAT and CDR2 is FQNNGV. Between the trimmed V and J ends, which lost 4 bases and 3 bases, there was a span of 15 bases. This CDR3 is built from 15 residues. The DNA of the CDR3 is TGTGCCAGCAGCTCCCTACAGGGAGTCGAAGAGACCCAGTACTTC. Residues: CASSSLQGVEETQYF.

The V and J genes are TRBV7-9 and TRBJ2-1, with TRBD2 matching over 11 bases. J was trimmed by 10 bases and V by 1 base; bases with no gene match: 9. CDR1 is SEHNR and CDR2 is FQNEAQ in the germline V gene (reference sequence). The CDR3 length is 16 residues. The CDR3 spells CASSLVGSGRGREQFF. The CDR3, as DNA: TGTGCCAGCAGCTTAGTGGGTAGCGGGAGGGGTAGGGAGCAGTTCTTC.

This clone was seen once. This chain links TRBV5-6 with TRBJ2-1, with D perhaps TRBD2 (5 bases). Per the germline V gene, CDR1 is SGHDT and CDR2 is YYEEEE. The CDR3 extends over 12 amino acids. Deletions cut 6 bases from V and 7 bases from J, with 11 bases between. The CDR3 spells CASTLGVNEQFF. In nucleotides, the CDR3 is TGTGCCAGCACTTTGGGAGTGAATGAGCAGTTCTTC.

The DNA for the CDR3 is TGTGCCAGCAGTTGGGGGGGACACCACTCCTACGAGCAGTACTTC. Encoded protein: CASSWGGHHSYEQYF. The chain couples TRBV5-6 to TRBJ2-7, with D perhaps TRBD2 (7 bases). In germline, CDR1 is SGHDT, CDR2 YYEEEE. The CDR3 is made up of 15 amino acids. V lost 5 bases, J lost 0 bases, and 15 bases lay in between.

This clone came up once. The chain joins TRBV27 to TRBJ2-3; the match to TRBD2 covers 9 bases. There are 17 residues in the CDR3. Germline V gene sequence: CDR1 MNHEY, CDR2 SMNVEV (reference sequence). The V segment lost 3 bases and the J segment 5 bases; nucleotides outside the gene matches: 12. The CDR3 sequence: CASSFDASGDGGDTQYF. Here the CDR3 DNA reads TGTGCCAGCAGTTTCGACGCTAGCGGGGATGGAGGAGATACGCAGTATTTT.

The DNA for the CDR3 is TGTGCCAGCAGTTATGGGGACATTGGGTCCCCCTATGGCTACACCTTC. This encodes CASSYGDIGSPYGYTF. This chain uses TRBV6-5 with TRBJ1-2; a possible D gene is TRBD1 (6 bases). The CDR3 is made up of 16 amino acids. Deletions cut 3 bases from V and 4 bases from J, with 18 bases between. The germline gives CDR1 MNHEY, CDR2 SVGAGI.

The CDR3 sequence is CASREGQSWRAFF. CDR3 DNA: TGTGCCAGTAGGGAGGGACAGTCTTGGAGAGCTTTCTTT. V usage is TRBV19 and J usage is TRBJ1-1; TRBD1 matches 7 bases. This CDR3 has 13 residues. Losses at the gene ends were 6 bases for V and 10 bases for J; bases not matched to a gene: 11. Germline V gives CDR1 LNHDA, CDR2 SQIVND (reference sequence).

The chain joins TRBV11-2 to TRBJ2-5; 10 positions match TRBD2. Germline CDR1 SGHAT, CDR2 FQNNGV. Trimming took 1 base from V and 5 from J; bases not matched to a gene: 7. The CDR3 consists of 16 residues. The DNA of the CDR3 is TGTGCCAGCAGCTTAGTCGCAGCGGGAGGGCTGGAGACCCAGTACTTC. Translated, it gives CASSLVAAGGLETQYF.

The genes are TRBV7-9 and TRBJ2-5, with D tentatively TRBD2 (5 bases). The better agreement between TRBJ2-7 and the DNA end casts doubt on the J call. Germline V gene lookup returns CDR1 SEHNR and CDR2 FQNEAQ (reference sequence). CDR3 length equals 12 residues. The CDR3 reads CASSRSGYEQYF. CDR3 sequence (DNA): TGTGCCAGCAGCCGAAGCGGCTACGAGCAGTACTTC.